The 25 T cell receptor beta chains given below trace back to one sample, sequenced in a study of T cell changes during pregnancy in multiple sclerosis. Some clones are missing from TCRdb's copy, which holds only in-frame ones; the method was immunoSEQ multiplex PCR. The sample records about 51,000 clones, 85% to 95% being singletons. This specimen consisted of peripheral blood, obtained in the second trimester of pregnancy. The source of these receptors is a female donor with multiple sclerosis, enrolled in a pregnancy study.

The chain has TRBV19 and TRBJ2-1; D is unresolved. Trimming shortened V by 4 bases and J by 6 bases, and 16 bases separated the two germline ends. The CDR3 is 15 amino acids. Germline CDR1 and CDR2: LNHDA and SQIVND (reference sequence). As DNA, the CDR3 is TGTGCCAGTAGTAGGGTCGATTCGGGTAGCAATGAGCAGTTCTTC. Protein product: CASSRVDSGSNEQFF.

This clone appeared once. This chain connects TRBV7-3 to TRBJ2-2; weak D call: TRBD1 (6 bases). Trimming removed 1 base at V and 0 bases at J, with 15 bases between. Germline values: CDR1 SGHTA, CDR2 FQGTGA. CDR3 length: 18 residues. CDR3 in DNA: TGTGCCAGCAGCTTAAAAGGTGCCGCAGGGGCGAACACCGGGGAGCTGTTTTTT. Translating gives CASSLKGAAGANTGELFF.

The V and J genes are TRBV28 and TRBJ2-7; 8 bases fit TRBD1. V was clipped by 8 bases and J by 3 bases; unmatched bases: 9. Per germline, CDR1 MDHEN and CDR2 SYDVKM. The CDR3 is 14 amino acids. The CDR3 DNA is TGTGCCAGCCTTGACAGGGGTCCGTTCTACGAGCAGTACTTC. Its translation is CASLDRGPFYEQYF.

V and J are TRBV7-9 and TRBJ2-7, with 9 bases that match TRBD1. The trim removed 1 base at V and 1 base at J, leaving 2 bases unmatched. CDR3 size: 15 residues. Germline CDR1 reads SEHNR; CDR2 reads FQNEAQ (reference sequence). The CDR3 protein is CASSLGGQGSYEQYF. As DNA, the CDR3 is TGTGCCAGCAGCTTAGGGGGACAGGGATCCTACGAGCAGTACTTC.

The CDR3 DNA sequence: TGTGCCAGCAGCCGGCTACCTAGCGGGTTGGGTGAGCAGTTCTTC. Translated: CASSRLPSGLGEQFF. V is TRBV7-2 and J is TRBJ2-1; 8 bases fit TRBD2. The CDR3 has 15 amino acids. CDR1 and CDR2 from the germline V gene are SGHTA and FQGNSA. V shed 5 bases, J shed 9 bases, and the junction held 12 bases outside the gene matches.

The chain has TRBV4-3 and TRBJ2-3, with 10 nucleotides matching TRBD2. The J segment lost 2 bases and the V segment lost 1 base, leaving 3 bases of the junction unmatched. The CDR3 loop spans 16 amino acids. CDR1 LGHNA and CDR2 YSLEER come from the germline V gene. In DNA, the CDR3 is TGCGCCAGCAGCCAAGGGACTAGCGGACCCACAGATACGCAGTATTTT. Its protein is CASSQGTSGPTDTQYF.

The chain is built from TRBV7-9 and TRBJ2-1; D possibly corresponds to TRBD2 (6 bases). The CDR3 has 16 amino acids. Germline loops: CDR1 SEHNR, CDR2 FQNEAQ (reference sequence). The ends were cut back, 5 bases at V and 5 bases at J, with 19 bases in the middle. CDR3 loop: CASSQWGTQSNNEQFF. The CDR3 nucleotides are TGTGCCAGCAGCCAGTGGGGGACTCAATCCAACAATGAGCAGTTCTTC.

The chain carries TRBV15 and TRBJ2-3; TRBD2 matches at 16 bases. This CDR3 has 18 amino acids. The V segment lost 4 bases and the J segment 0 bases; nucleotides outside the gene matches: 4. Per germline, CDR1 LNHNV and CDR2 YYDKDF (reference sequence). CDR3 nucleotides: TGTGCCACCAGCACGGGACTAGCGGGAGGGCCTAGCACAGATACGCAGTATTTT. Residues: CATSTGLAGGPSTDTQYF. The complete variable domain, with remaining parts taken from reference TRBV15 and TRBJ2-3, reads DAMVIQNPRYQVTQFGKPVTLSCSQTLNHNVMYWYQQKSSQAPKLLFHYYDKDFNNEADTPDNFQSRRPNTSFCFLDIRSPGLGDTAMYLCATSTGLAGGPSTDTQYFGPGTRLTVL.

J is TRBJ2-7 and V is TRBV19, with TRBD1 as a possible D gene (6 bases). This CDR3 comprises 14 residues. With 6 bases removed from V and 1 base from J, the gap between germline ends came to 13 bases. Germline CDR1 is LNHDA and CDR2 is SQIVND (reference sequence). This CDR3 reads CASSGDTFSYEQYF. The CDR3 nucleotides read TGTGCCAGTAGCGGGGACACCTTTTCCTACGAGCAGTACTTC. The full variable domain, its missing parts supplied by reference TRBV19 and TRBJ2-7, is DGGITQSPKYLFRKEGQNVTLSCEQNLNHDAMYWYRQDPGQGLRLIYYSQIVNDFQKGDIAEGYSVSREKKESFPLTVTSAQKNPTAFYLCASSGDTFSYEQYFGPGTRLTVT.

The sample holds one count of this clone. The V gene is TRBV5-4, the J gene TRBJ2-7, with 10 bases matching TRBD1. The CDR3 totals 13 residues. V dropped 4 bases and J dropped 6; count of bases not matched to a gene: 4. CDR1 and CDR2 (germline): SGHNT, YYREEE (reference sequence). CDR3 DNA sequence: TGTGCCAGCAGCGGAGGGACAGGGGTCGAGCAGTACTTC. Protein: CASSGGTGVEQYF.

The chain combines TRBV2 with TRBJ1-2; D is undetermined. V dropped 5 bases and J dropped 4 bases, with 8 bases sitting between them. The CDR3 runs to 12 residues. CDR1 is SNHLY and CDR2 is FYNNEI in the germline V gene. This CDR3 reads CASSREVYGYTF. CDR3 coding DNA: TGTGCCAGCAGTAGGGAGGTCTATGGCTACACCTTC.

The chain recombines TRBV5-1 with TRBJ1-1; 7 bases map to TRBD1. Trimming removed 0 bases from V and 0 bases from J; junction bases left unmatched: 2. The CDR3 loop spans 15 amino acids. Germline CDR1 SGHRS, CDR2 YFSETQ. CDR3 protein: CASSLADRLNTEAFF. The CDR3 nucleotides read TGCGCCAGCAGCTTGGCGGACAGGTTGAACACTGAAGCTTTCTTT.

This CDR3 is CSVNRAGTEAFF. CDR3 bases: TGCAGCGTCAACAGGGCCGGCACTGAAGCTTTCTTT. This chain uses TRBV29-1 with TRBJ1-1; weak D call: TRBD1 (6 bases). This CDR3 has 12 amino acids. V was clipped by 6 bases and J by 4 bases, with 12 bases between them. Germline CDR1 SQVTM, CDR2 ANQGSEA. Filled out from reference TRBV29-1 and TRBJ1-1, the complete variable domain reads SAVISQKPSRDICQRGTSLTIQCQVDSQVTMMFWYRQQPGQSLTLIATANQGSEATYESGFVIDKFPISRPNLTFSTLTVSNMSPEDSSIYLCSVNRAGTEAFFGQGTRLTVV.

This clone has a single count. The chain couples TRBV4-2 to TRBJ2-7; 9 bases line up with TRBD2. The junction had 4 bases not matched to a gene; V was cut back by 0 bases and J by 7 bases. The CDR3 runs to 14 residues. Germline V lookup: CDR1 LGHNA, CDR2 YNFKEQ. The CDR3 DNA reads TGTGCCAGCAGCCAAGAGGGACTAGCTTTTGAGCAGTACTTC. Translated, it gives CASSQEGLAFEQYF.

CDR3 bases: TGTGCCAGCAGCCCTACTAACGGGGCCTACGAGCAGTACTTC. Translation: CASSPTNGAYEQYF. V and J are TRBV7-2 and TRBJ2-7, with D perhaps matching TRBD2 (5 bases). The CDR3 has 14 residues. Germline V gene lookup returns CDR1 SGHTA and CDR2 FQGNSA. The V and J ends lost 5 bases and 2 bases respectively, with 13 bases between them.

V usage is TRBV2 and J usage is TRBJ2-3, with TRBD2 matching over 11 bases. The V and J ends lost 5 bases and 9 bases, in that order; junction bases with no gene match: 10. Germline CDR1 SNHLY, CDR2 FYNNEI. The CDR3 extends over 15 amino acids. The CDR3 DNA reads TGTGCCAGCAGTATAGCGGGAGGGCCTCAATGGACGCAGTATTTT. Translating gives CASSIAGGPQWTQYF.

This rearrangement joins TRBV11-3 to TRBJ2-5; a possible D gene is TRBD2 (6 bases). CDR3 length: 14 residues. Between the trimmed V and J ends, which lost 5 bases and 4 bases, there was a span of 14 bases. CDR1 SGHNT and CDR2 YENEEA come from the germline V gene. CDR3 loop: CASSPRRGRETQYF. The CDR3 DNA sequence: TGTGCCAGCAGCCCGCGGAGGGGACGAGAGACCCAGTACTTC.

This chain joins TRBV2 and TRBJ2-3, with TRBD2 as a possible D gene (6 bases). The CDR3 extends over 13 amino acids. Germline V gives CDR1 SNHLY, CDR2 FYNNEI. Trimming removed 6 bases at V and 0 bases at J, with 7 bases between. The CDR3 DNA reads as TGTGCCAGCAGGCGGGACAGCACAGATACGCAGTATTTT. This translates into CASRRDSTDTQYF. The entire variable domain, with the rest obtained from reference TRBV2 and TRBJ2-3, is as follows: EPEVTQTPSHQVTQMGQEVILRCVPISNHLYFYWYRQILGQKVEFLVSFYNNEISEKSEIFDDQFSVERPDGSNFTLKIRSTKLEDSAMYFCASRRDSTDTQYFGPGTRLTVL.

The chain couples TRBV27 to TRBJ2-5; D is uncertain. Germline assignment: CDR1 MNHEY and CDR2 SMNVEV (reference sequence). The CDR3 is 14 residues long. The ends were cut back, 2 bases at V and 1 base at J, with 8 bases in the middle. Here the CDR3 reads CASSLIGIQETQYF. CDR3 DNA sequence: TGTGCCAGCAGTTTAATCGGTATCCAAGAGACCCAGTACTTC.

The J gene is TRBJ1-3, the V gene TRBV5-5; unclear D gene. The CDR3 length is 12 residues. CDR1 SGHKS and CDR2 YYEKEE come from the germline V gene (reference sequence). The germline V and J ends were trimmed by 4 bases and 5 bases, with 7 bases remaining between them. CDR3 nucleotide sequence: TGTGCCAGCAGCCTAGACCGAAACACCATATATTTT. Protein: CASSLDRNTIYF. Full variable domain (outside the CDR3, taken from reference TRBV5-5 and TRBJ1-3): DAGVTQSPTHLIKTRGQQVTLRCSPISGHKSVSWYQQVLGQGPQFIFQYYEKEERGRGNFPDRFSARQFPNYSSELNVNALLLGDSALYLCASSLDRNTIYFGEGSWLTVV.

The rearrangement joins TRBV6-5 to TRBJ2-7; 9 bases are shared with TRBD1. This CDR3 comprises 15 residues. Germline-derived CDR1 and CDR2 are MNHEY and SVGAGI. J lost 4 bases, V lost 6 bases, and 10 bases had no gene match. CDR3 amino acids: CASSTGTGGAYEQYF. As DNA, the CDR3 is TGTGCCAGCAGCACCGGAACAGGGGGCGCATACGAGCAGTACTTC.

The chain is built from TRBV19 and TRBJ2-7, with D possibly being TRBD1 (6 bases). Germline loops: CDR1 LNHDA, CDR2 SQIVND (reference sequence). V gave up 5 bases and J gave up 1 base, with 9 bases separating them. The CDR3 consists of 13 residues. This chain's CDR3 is CASSWDTSYEQYF. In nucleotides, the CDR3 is TGTGCCAGTAGTTGGGACACTTCCTACGAGCAGTACTTC.

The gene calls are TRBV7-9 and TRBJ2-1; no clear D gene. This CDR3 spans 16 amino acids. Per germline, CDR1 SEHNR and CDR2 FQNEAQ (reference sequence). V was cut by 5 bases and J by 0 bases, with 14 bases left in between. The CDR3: CASSPLGGNSYNEQFF. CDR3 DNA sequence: TGTGCCAGCAGCCCACTCGGCGGAAACTCCTACAATGAGCAGTTCTTC.

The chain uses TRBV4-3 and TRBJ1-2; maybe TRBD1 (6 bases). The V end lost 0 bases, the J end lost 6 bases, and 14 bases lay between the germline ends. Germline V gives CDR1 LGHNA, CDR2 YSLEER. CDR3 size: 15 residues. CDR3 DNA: TGCGCCAGCAGCCAAGATTGGCAGGGGTCGGATGGCTACACCTTC. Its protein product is CASSQDWQGSDGYTF.

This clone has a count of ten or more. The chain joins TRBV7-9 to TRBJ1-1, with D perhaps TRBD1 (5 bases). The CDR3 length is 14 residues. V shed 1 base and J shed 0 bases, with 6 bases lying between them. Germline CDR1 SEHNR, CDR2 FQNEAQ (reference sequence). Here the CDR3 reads CASSLGQLNTEAFF. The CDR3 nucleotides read TGTGCCAGCAGCTTAGGACAGCTGAACACTGAAGCTTTCTTT. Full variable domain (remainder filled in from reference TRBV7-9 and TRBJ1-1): DTGVSQNPRHKITKRGQNVTFRCDPISEHNRLYWYRQTLGQGPEFLTYFQNEAQLEKSRLLSDRFSAERPKGSFSTLEIQRTEQGDSAMYLCASSLGQLNTEAFFGQGTRLTVV.